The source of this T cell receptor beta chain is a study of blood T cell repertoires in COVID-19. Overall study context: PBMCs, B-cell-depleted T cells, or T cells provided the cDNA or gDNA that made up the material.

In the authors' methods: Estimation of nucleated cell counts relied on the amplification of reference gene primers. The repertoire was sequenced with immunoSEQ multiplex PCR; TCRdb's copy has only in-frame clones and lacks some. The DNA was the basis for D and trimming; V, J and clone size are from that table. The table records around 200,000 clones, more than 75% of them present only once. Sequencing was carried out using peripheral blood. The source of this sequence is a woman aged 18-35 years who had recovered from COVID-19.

Here the CDR3 DNA reads TGCAGTGCGAGTGGAGGCCTCCCAGAGACCCAGTACTTC. Translated: CSASGGLPETQYF. This rearrangement joins TRBV20-1 to TRBJ2-5, with D maybe TRBD2 (5 bases). The ends were cut back, 6 bases at V and 4 bases at J, with 15 bases in the middle. CDR3 length: 13 residues. Germline V gene data show CDR1 as DFQATT and CDR2 as SNEGSKA (reference sequence).